The 25 T cell receptor beta chains listed next were all sequenced from one sample in a study of blood T cell repertoires in COVID-19. The table came from immunoSEQ multiplex PCR; TCRdb's copy has only in-frame clones and leaves some out. The sample holds 250,000 to 350,000 clones; roughly 84% are singletons and the top ten take around 1.6%. The sample consisted of peripheral blood. These receptors were taken from a human donor with COVID-19, enrolled during active disease. The donor label of this sample is uncertain.

The chain uses TRBV5-1 and TRBJ2-3; 7 nucleotides line up with TRBD2. This CDR3 region has 16 residues. V lost 0 bases to trimming and J lost 6 bases; unmatched junction nucleotides: 10. Germline lookup yields CDR1 SGHRS and CDR2 YFSETQ. This CDR3 is CASSLVLAEAGDTQYF. The CDR3 region has the DNA TGCGCCAGCAGCTTGGTCCTAGCGGAGGCCGGGGATACGCAGTATTTT.

The V call is TRBV28, the J call TRBJ1-6; TRBD1 aligns across 9 bases. Unmatched junction bases numbered 3, after V lost 2 bases and J lost 10 bases. CDR1 MDHEN and CDR2 SYDVKM come from the germline V gene. The CDR3 has 14 residues. The CDR3 DNA reads as TGTGCCAGCAGTTTAGGGGACAGGGTATCACCCCTCCACTTT. Amino acids: CASSLGDRVSPLHF.

The chain uses TRBV11-3 and TRBJ2-5, with 8 bases aligning to TRBD2. This CDR3 contains 13 residues. V trimming: 6 bases; J trimming: 7 bases; junction bases outside the gene matches: 7. In germline, CDR1 is SGHNT, CDR2 YENEEA. The CDR3 nucleotides read TGTGCCAGCAGTCGGGGGGGCTTTGGGACCCAGTACTTC. Encoded protein: CASSRGGFGTQYF.

The rearrangement uses TRBV28 and TRBJ2-7, with 9 bases matching TRBD1. J gave up 2 bases and V 4 bases, and 9 bases lay outside the gene matches. The CDR3 spans 16 residues. Germline V gene data show CDR1 as MDHEN and CDR2 as SYDVKM. The CDR3 bases are TGTGCCAGCAGTTCAATCGGGACAGGGTCTCCCTACGAGCAGTACTTC. It encodes CASSSIGTGSPYEQYF.

The chain combines TRBV27 with TRBJ1-4; TRBD1 matches at 9 bases. This CDR3 is built from 16 residues. With 8 bases clipped from V and 5 bases from J, the junction kept 12 bases outside the gene matches. CDR1 MNHEY and CDR2 SMNVEV come from the germline V gene (reference sequence). As DNA, the CDR3 is TGTGCCAGCGGGACAGGGACAGGGTGGCGGAATGAAAAACTGTTTTTT. It specifies CASGTGTGWRNEKLFF.

J is TRBJ2-7 and V is TRBV10-3; TRBD2 aligns across 7 bases. This CDR3 comprises 14 residues. Trimming took 0 bases from V and 6 from J; bases not matched to a gene: 5. Germline V gives CDR1 ENHRY, CDR2 SYGVKD. The CDR3 region is CAISESGGSREQYF. In nucleotides, the CDR3 is TGTGCCATCAGTGAGTCAGGCGGGAGCCGCGAGCAGTACTTC.

The chain has TRBV5-5 and TRBJ1-6; 7 positions match TRBD1. The ends lost 2 bases at V and 9 bases at J; junction bases unmatched: 5. Germline V gene lookup returns CDR1 SGHKS and CDR2 YYEKEE (reference sequence). CDR3 size: 14 residues. CDR3 DNA sequence: TGTGCCAGCAGCTTCCAGGGGGGTAGTTCACCCCTCCACTTT. This gives the protein CASSFQGGSSPLHF.

This chain connects TRBV7-2 to TRBJ1-5; TRBD1 agrees at 7 bases. Germline V lookup: CDR1 SGHTA, CDR2 FQGNSA. V was clipped by 1 base and J by 9 bases; unmatched bases: 6. CDR3 size: 14 residues. The CDR3 protein is CASSLVEGAGPQHF. Written as DNA, the CDR3 is TGTGCCAGCAGCTTAGTGGAGGGGGCAGGGCCCCAGCATTTT.

V gene TRBV12-3 or TRBV12-4 combines with J gene TRBJ1-5; D remains unclear. The CDR3 consists of 13 residues. Trimming shortened V by 3 bases and J by 4 bases, and 7 bases separated the two germline ends. The CDR3 loop reads CASSLGVNQPQHF. CDR3 nucleotide sequence: TGTGCCAGCAGTTTGGGAGTTAATCAGCCCCAGCATTTT.

The V gene is TRBV15, the J gene TRBJ2-5, with 10 nucleotides matching TRBD2. The CDR3 totals 16 residues. V shed 4 bases and J 2 bases; nucleotides not matched to a gene: 7. CDR1 and CDR2 from the germline V gene are LNHNV and YYDKDF (reference sequence). CDR3 residues: CATSIGLAGEQETQYF. The CDR3, as DNA: TGTGCCACCAGCATCGGTCTAGCGGGAGAACAAGAGACCCAGTACTTC.

The gene calls are TRBV18 and TRBJ2-1; 11 nucleotides align to TRBD2. This CDR3 has 16 residues. Germline trimming cut 5 bases from V and 2 bases from J; bases unmatched to any gene: 5. The germline V gene encodes CDR1 KGHSH and CDR2 LQKENI. The CDR3 loop is CASSFTSGSTYNEQFF. DNA for the CDR3: TGTGCCAGCTCATTTACTAGCGGGAGCACCTACAATGAGCAGTTCTTC.

The chain recombines TRBV6-5 with TRBJ1-5; unclear D gene. Germline V CDR1 and CDR2: MNHEY, SVGAGI. Trimming removed 2 bases at V and 5 bases at J, with 10 bases between. The CDR3 is made up of 14 amino acids. The CDR3 bases are TGTGCCAGCAGTTACGGAACAGCGGATCAGCCCCAGCATTTT. Translating it yields CASSYGTADQPQHF.

The chain uses TRBV27 and TRBJ2-3, with TRBD2 identical over 11 bases. This CDR3 region has 14 residues. J was trimmed by 9 bases and V by 5 bases; bases with no gene match: 7. Per the germline V gene, CDR1 is MNHEY and CDR2 is SMNVEV (reference sequence). The CDR3 bases are TGTGCCAGCAGTCCACTTAGACTAGCGGGAACGCAGTATTTT. Its translation: CASSPLRLAGTQYF.

V and J are TRBV3-1 (or the pseudogene TRBV3-2) and TRBJ2-3; D gene ambiguous. The CDR3 loop spans 13 amino acids. V lost 0 bases to trimming and J lost 8 bases, with 9 bases between them. Germline CDR1 reads LGHDT; CDR2 reads YNNKEL (reference sequence). CDR3 amino acids: CASSQERYSTQYF. The CDR3 DNA is TGTGCCAGCAGCCAAGAGCGGTACTCTACGCAGTATTTT.

The CDR3 loop reads CASRDRGDAGELFF. CDR3 DNA sequence: TGTGCCAGCAGAGACAGGGGTGACGCCGGGGAGCTGTTTTTT. The rearrangement links TRBV19 to TRBJ2-2; TRBD1 matches 8 bases. The J segment lost 6 bases and the V segment lost 9 bases, leaving 9 bases of the junction unmatched. Germline V gives CDR1 LNHDA, CDR2 SQIVND (reference sequence). The CDR3 has 14 residues.

J is TRBJ2-1 and V is TRBV11-2; weak D call: TRBD2 (6 bases). Trimming removed 5 bases at V and 5 bases at J, with 19 bases between. CDR1 and CDR2 (germline): SGHAT, FQNNGV. This CDR3 region has 16 residues. The CDR3 loop reads CASSRGTGRGHNEQFF. DNA of the CDR3: TGTGCCAGCAGCCGAGGGACCGGGCGGGGTCACAATGAGCAGTTCTTC.

The rearrangement uses TRBV5-5 and TRBJ1-1; D is unclear. Germline-derived CDR1 and CDR2 are SGHKS and YYEKEE (reference sequence). Deletions cut 0 bases from V and 3 bases from J, with 12 bases between. This CDR3 contains 15 residues. CDR3 residues: CASSLGRPRDTEAFF. DNA for the CDR3: TGTGCCAGCAGCTTGGGCCGCCCCCGGGACACTGAAGCTTTCTTT.

This chain uses TRBV10-3 with TRBJ2-1, with D tentatively TRBD2 (5 bases). Deletions cut 6 bases from V and 0 bases from J, with 15 bases between. The germline CDR1 and CDR2 sequences are ENHRY and SYGVKD. The CDR3 consists of 16 residues. Here the CDR3 reads CAISAAGIASYNEQFF. The DNA of the CDR3 is TGTGCCATCAGCGCCGCCGGGATCGCCTCCTACAATGAGCAGTTCTTC.

V usage is TRBV6-4 and J usage is TRBJ2-1, with 8 nucleotides matching TRBD1. Germline V gene sequence: CDR1 MRHNA, CDR2 SNTAGT. The CDR3 is 14 residues long. Germline trimming cut 3 bases from V and 4 bases from J; bases unmatched to any gene: 2. In DNA form, the CDR3 reads TGTGCCAGCAGTGAGACAGGGGTTTACAATGAGCAGTTCTTC. This encodes CASSETGVYNEQFF.

J is TRBJ1-2 and V is TRBV11-2; D is unclear. CDR1 and CDR2 from the germline V gene are SGHAT and FQNNGV. There are 12 residues in the CDR3. V was trimmed by 6 bases and J by 2 bases, leaving 7 bases between them. The CDR3: CASRAENYGYTF. CDR3 sequence (DNA): TGTGCCAGCAGAGCTGAAAACTATGGCTACACCTTC.

The genes are TRBV27 and TRBJ2-4; D remains ambiguous. V was trimmed by 5 bases and J by 7 bases, leaving 12 bases between them. The CDR3 length is 13 residues. Germline values: CDR1 MNHEY, CDR2 SMNVEV (reference sequence). The CDR3 coding sequence is TGTGCCAGCAGTAGGTCGTTCGGGAACATTCAGTACTTC. Translation: CASSRSFGNIQYF.

This chain joins TRBV5-1 and TRBJ1-3; D is possibly TRBD1 (6 bases). CDR3 length: 16 amino acids. Germline values: CDR1 SGHRS, CDR2 YFSETQ. V dropped 3 bases and J dropped 0 bases, with 13 bases sitting between them. Written as DNA, the CDR3 is TGCGCCAGCAGCTATTCGGACAGCAACTCTGGAAACACCATATATTTT. Its translation is CASSYSDSNSGNTIYF.

In DNA, the CDR3 is TGTGCCAGCAGGCGGCCGGGACTAGCGGGAGTGAACAATGAGCAGTTCTTC. Encoded protein: CASRRPGLAGVNNEQFF. The chain uses TRBV27 and TRBJ2-1; 14 nucleotides line up with TRBD2. V lost 6 bases and J lost 5; bases outside the gene matches: 9. Germline assignment: CDR1 MNHEY and CDR2 SMNVEV (reference sequence). The CDR3 is made up of 17 amino acids.

V gene TRBV10-3 combines with J gene TRBJ1-2; D perhaps matches TRBD1 (5 bases). CDR1 and CDR2 (germline): ENHRY, SYGVKD. CDR3 length: 11 amino acids. V gave up 7 bases and J gave up 5 bases, with 8 bases separating them. The CDR3 sequence: CAITGGYGYTF. The CDR3 bases are TGTGCCATCACCGGGGGATATGGCTACACCTTC.

This chain's CDR3 is CASSLTGTSSSGELFF. The DNA of the CDR3 is TGTGCCAGCAGCCTAACCGGGACTAGCTCCTCCGGGGAGCTGTTTTTT. This chain joins TRBV3-1 (or the pseudogene TRBV3-2) and TRBJ2-2; 9 positions agree with TRBD2. The ends lost 4 bases at V and 6 bases at J; junction bases unmatched: 9. The CDR3 contains 16 residues. Germline V gene lookup returns CDR1 LGHDT and CDR2 YNNKEL (reference sequence).